These T cell receptor beta chains were read from a single sample in a study of T-cell reconstitution after alpha-beta-depleted transplantation in children. TCRdb used MiXCR to reprocess the PCR reads, holding one entry per CDR3 protein. The profile shows around 700,000 distinct CDR3 sequences, 13% of them singletons. The sequenced sample was PBMCs, obtained before TCRalphabeta/CD19-depleted stem cell transplant. Receptors were obtained from a girl aged 2 to 10 with congenital amegakaryocytic thrombocytopenia, due to receive a stem cell transplant. Both conserved end residues are part of each CDR3. A D gene is named only where the DNA matches it firmly. Clone size is shown for a subset of rows, as once, few, many or a class of expanded clone.

J gene: TRBJ1-1
D gene: NA
clone size: NA
V gene: TRBV19
CDR3 DNA: TGTGCCAGTAGTATCCCCCTTTTGGGGGGAAACACTGAAGCTTTCTTT
CDR3 protein: CASSIPLLGGNTEAFF

J gene: TRBJ2-1
D gene: NA
clone size: few
V gene: TRBV5-1
CDR3 DNA: TGCGCCAGCAGCTTGGCGGGACACACTAAGGGCAATGAGCAGTTCTTC
CDR3 protein: CASSLAGHTKGNEQFF

J gene: TRBJ2-1
D gene: NA
clone size: many
V gene: TRBV20-1
CDR3 DNA: TGCAGTGCTAGACGCCGGACCTACAATGAGCAGTTCTTC
CDR3 protein: CSARRRTYNEQFF

J gene: TRBJ1-5
D gene: NA
clone size: many
V gene: TRBV29-1
CDR3 DNA: TGCAGCGTCGGGGGTGGGAATCAGCCCCAGCATTTT
CDR3 protein: CSVGGGNQPQHF

J gene: TRBJ1-2
D gene: NA
clone size: few
V gene: TRBV7-9
CDR3 DNA: TGTGCCAGCAGCTTAGCGGGGGTTGGCTACACCTTC
CDR3 protein: CASSLAGVGYTF

J gene: TRBJ2-7
D gene: NA
clone size: many
V gene: TRBV5-5
CDR3 DNA: TGTGCCAGCAGCCGACTGGTGTTATCCCCCTCCTACGAGCAGTACTTC
CDR3 protein: CASSRLVLSPSYEQYF

J gene: TRBJ2-5
D gene: NA
clone size: many
V gene: TRBV20-1
CDR3 DNA: TGCAGTGCCTCTAGGTCCCTAGCGACCCAAGAGACCCAGTACTTC
CDR3 protein: CSASRSLATQETQYF

J gene: TRBJ2-4
D gene: TRBD1
clone size: NA
V gene: TRBV11-2
CDR3 DNA: TGTGCCAGCTCCCCCCGAACTAAGGAGGGACAGGGGAATGTCATTCAGTACTTC
CDR3 protein: CASSPRTKEGQGNVIQYF

J gene: TRBJ2-3
D gene: TRBD2
clone size: few
V gene: TRBV7-3
CDR3 DNA: TGTGCCAGCAGCTTTGGCGGGAGTATCTCAGATACGCAGTATTTT
CDR3 protein: CASSFGGSISDTQYF

J gene: TRBJ1-4
D gene: NA
clone size: few
V gene: TRBV5-1
CDR3 DNA: TGCGCCAGCAGCTTGGGACAGGAAAAACTGTTTTTT
CDR3 protein: CASSLGQEKLFF

J gene: TRBJ2-1
D gene: NA
clone size: few
V gene: TRBV29-1
CDR3 DNA: TGCAGCGCTGGGACGGTTCCCTACAATGAGCAGTTCTTC
CDR3 protein: CSAGTVPYNEQFF

J gene: TRBJ2-3
D gene: TRBD2
clone size: many
V gene: TRBV20-1
CDR3 DNA: TGCAGTGCAAATCAGCGGGAGGGCCGGTATACGCAGTATTTT
CDR3 protein: CSANQREGRYTQYF

J gene: TRBJ1-1
D gene: NA
clone size: NA
V gene: TRBV3-1
CDR3 DNA: TGTGCCAGCAGCCAAGTTTTACGGCTCGATGAAGCTTTCTTT
CDR3 protein: CASSQVLRLDEAFF

J gene: TRBJ2-1
D gene: TRBD1
clone size: many
V gene: TRBV5-1
CDR3 DNA: TGCGCCAGCAGCTTGAACAGGGGTTTGTCCTACAATGAGCAGTTCTTC
CDR3 protein: CASSLNRGLSYNEQFF

J gene: TRBJ2-5
D gene: NA
clone size: few
V gene: TRBV12-3/TRBV12-4
CDR3 DNA: TGTGCCAGCAGTTCCCCGGGCCAAGAGACCCAGTACTTC
CDR3 protein: CASSSPGQETQYF

J gene: TRBJ2-1
D gene: NA
clone size: few
V gene: TRBV20-1
CDR3 DNA: TGCAGTGCTAGTTGGGACGGGCGATGGGAGCAGTTCTTC
CDR3 protein: CSASWDGRWEQFF

J gene: TRBJ2-5
D gene: NA
clone size: many
V gene: TRBV5-5
CDR3 DNA: TGTGCCAGCAGCTTGTATGGCAGCCAAGAGACCCAGTACTTC
CDR3 protein: CASSLYGSQETQYF

J gene: TRBJ2-7
D gene: TRBD1
clone size: many
V gene: TRBV5-1
CDR3 DNA: TGCGCCAGCAGCGAATGGGACAGAAACTACGAGCAGTACTTC
CDR3 protein: CASSEWDRNYEQYF

J gene: TRBJ2-1
D gene: TRBD2
clone size: many
V gene: TRBV4-1
CDR3 DNA: TGCGCCAGCAGCCTACTCATAGGACTAGCGGGAGCCGAGGAGCAGTTCTTC
CDR3 protein: CASSLLIGLAGAEEQFF

J gene: TRBJ2-5
D gene: NA
clone size: NA
V gene: TRBV29-1
CDR3 DNA: TGCAGCGTTGTGTTGGGAGAGACCCAGTACTTC
CDR3 protein: CSVVLGETQYF

J gene: TRBJ2-7
D gene: NA
clone size: NA
V gene: TRBV7-8
CDR3 DNA: TGTGCCAGCAGCTTACCCGGGTCACCCACCTACGAGCAGTACTTC
CDR3 protein: CASSLPGSPTYEQYF